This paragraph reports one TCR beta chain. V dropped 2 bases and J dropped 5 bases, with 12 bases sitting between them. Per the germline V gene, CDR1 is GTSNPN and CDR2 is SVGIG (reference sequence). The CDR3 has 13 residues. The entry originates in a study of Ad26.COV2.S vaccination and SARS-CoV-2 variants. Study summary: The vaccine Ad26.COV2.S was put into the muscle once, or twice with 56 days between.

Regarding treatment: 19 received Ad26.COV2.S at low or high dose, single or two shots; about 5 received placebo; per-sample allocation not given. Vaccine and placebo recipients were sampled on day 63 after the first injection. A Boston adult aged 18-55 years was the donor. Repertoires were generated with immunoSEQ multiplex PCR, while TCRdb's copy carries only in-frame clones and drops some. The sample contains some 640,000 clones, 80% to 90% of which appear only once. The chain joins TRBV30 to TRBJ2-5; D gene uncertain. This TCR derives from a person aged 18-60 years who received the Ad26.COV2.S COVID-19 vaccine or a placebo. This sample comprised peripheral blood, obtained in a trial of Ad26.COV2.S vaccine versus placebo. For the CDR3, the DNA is TGTGCCTGGAGTCCAGACGACGAGGAGACCCAGTACTTC. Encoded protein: CAWSPDDEETQYF.